The table lists the clone carrying this T cell receptor beta chain with a few counts. Its antigen is currently unknown. This entry belongs to a study of T-cell reconstitution after alpha-beta-depleted transplantation in children. General study findings and limits: Elevated TCRbeta diversity at day 60 was traced, in some patients, to surviving recipient T cells and thymic progenitors. Reported findings indicate that, about two months after transplant, alpha-beta T cells came from several hundred expanded clones, which were derived from non-depleted graft cells.

Preparation of the TCRbeta library was carried out with unique molecular identifiers. TCRdb reprocessed the PCR reads with MiXCR, giving one entry per CDR3 protein. In the table there are around 120,000 distinct CDR3 sequences, 20% to 25% of which are singletons. The CDR3 loop spans 13 amino acids. Looked up from germline, CDR1 is MNHEY and CDR2 is SMNVEV (reference sequence). V gave up 6 bases and J gave up 5 bases; unmatched junction bases: 2. This TCR derives from a male patient aged 2-9 years who had a stem cell transplant for chronic granulomatous disease, so the T cells may come from the graft donor. The sample was PBMCs, mostly from graft donor cells, taken 180 days after TCRalphabeta/CD19-depleted stem cell transplant. The genes are TRBV27 and TRBJ1-4, with 8 bases that match TRBD1. Here the CDR3 reads CASSRTGNEKLFF. CDR3 in DNA: TGTGCCAGCAGCCGGACAGGGAATGAAAAACTGTTTTTT.